The clone carrying this T cell receptor (beta chain) occurred a few times. Its specificity is unknown. The sample comes from a study of molecular identifiers for immune sequencing clone quantification. Study-wide results and limits: Researchers reportedly could pick up spiked Jurkat TCR RNA from one cell mixed into some 1 million naive cells. Identical TCR molecules that share a barcode could lead to an underestimation of highly expanded clone sizes. Clones carrying above 20 RNA copies accounted for over 99% of effector molecules, under 1% in naive cells.

MiXCR, applied by TCRdb to the PCR reads, yields one record per CDR3 protein. The profile shows hundreds of thousands of distinct CDR3 sequences, roughly 27% of them singletons. V was cut by 3 bases and J by 5 bases, with 13 bases left in between. CDR1 MDHEN and CDR2 SYDVKM come from the germline V gene. This CDR3 has 14 residues. The sequencing sample was made of naive CD8+ T cells from blood, with Jurkat cell RNA spiked in. Subset defined: FACS-sorted CD8+CD4-CCR7+CD45RA+ naive T cells. This clonotype originated in a human donor in good health. Some libraries in this study had Jurkat cell RNA spiked in. This chain joins TRBV28 and TRBJ2-5, with D maybe TRBD1 (6 bases). CDR3 in amino acids: CASSFYRAGETQYF. The CDR3 nucleotides read TGTGCCAGCAGTTTTTACAGGGCAGGGGAGACCCAGTACTTC.